This record covers a single T cell receptor beta chain. Its antigen is not known. The entry originates in a study of cytomegalovirus exposure and HLA in healthy donors. Study-wide points: Investigators reported approximately 170 TCR beta chains as tied to cytomegalovirus. There were a few CMV-associated chains whose specificity for CMV antigens was confirmed in vitro. According to a subsequent analysis, TCR clusters identified in the first cohort showed a tendency to co-occur across the approximately 120 validation repertoires. The classifier was said to identify cytomegalovirus status with high specificity and sensitivity.

This CDR3 contains 16 residues. V trimming: 1 base; J trimming: 6 bases; junction bases outside the gene matches: 10. Per germline, CDR1 MNHEY and CDR2 SVGAGI. Method: immunoSEQ multiplex PCR; TCRdb's copy keeps in-frame clones and lacks some. The sample yields some 220,000 clones, 75% to 95% seen once. The chain couples TRBV6-5 to TRBJ2-7; 9 bases fit TRBD2. Sequenced material: PBMCs. The TCR originated in a woman in her late teens or twenties in good health and CMV-seronegative. The CDR3 loop is CASSYFAGGIAGEQYF. DNA for the CDR3: TGTGCCAGCAGTTACTTTGCGGGAGGGATCGCGGGCGAGCAGTACTTC.